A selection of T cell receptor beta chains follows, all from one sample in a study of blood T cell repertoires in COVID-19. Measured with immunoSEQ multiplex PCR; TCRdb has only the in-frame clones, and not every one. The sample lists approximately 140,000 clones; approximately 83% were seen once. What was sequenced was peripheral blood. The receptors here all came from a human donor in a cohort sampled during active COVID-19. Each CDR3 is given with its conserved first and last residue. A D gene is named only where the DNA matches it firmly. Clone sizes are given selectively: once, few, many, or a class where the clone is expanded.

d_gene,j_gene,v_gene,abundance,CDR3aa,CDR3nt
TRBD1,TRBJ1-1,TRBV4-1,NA,CASSQGQGAMNTEAFF,TGCGCCAGCAGCCAAGGACAGGGCGCAATGAACACTGAAGCTTTCTTT
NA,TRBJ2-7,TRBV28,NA,CASSLPGTSYEQYF,TGTGCCAGCAGTTTACCAGGGACATCCTACGAGCAGTACTTC
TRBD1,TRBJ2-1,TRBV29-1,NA,CSVTPGTVYNEQFF,TGCAGCGTTACCCCCGGGACAGTATACAATGAGCAGTTCTTC
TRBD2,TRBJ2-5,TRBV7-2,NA,CASSLVPYLAGGQETQYF,TGTGCCAGCAGCTTAGTTCCTTACCTAGCGGGCGGGCAAGAGACCCAGTACTTC
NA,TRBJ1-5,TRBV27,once,CASSSNGGFKPQHF,TGTGCCAGCAGTTCAAATGGGGGCTTTAAACCCCAGCATTTT
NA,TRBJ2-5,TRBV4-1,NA,CASRGAIETQYF,TGCGCCAGCAGGGGGGCTATAGAGACCCAGTACTTC
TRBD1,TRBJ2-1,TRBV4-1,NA,CASIIINDRGFNCEQFF,TGCGCCAGCATCATCATTAACGACAGGGGATTTAATTGTGAGCAGTTCTTC
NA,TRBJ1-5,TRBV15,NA,CATSMEGNQPQHF,TGTGCCACCAGCATGGAGGGCAATCAGCCCCAGCATTTT
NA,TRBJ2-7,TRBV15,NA,CATSRATSGYEQYF,TGTGCCACCAGCAGAGCAACTAGTGGCTACGAGCAGTACTTC
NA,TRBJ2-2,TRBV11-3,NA,CASSWGANTGELFF,TGTGCCAGCAGCTGGGGGGCGAACACCGGGGAGCTGTTTTTT
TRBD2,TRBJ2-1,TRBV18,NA,CASSPPALAGGDEQFF,TGTGCCAGCTCACCACCGGCGTTAGCGGGAGGGGATGAGCAGTTCTTC
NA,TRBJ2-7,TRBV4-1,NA,CASSFQGMVAGEQYF,TGCGCCAGCAGCTTCCAGGGGATGGTAGCTGGCGAGCAGTACTTC
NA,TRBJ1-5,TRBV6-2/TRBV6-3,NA,CASSTPRQGFGQPQHF,TGTGCCAGCAGCACCCCGCGGCAGGGGTTTGGTCAGCCCCAGCATTTT
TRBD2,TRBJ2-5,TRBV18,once,CASSLSGRGETQYF,TGTGCCAGCTCACTAAGCGGGAGGGGAGAGACCCAGTACTTC
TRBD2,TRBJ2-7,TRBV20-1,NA,CSASPQLNWLGGEQYF,TGCAGTGCTAGTCCCCAATTGAACTGGCTGGGAGGGGAGCAGTACTTC
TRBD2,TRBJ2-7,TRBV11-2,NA,CASRSASGSYEQYF,TGTGCCAGCAGAAGCGCTAGCGGCTCCTACGAGCAGTACTTC
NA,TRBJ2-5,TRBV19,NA,CASSIGGVEETQYF,TGTGCCAGTAGTATAGGGGGCGTCGAAGAGACCCAGTACTTC
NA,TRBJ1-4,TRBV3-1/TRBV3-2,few,CASSQAGRTTNEKLFF,TGTGCCAGCAGCCAAGCCGGGAGAACAACTAATGAAAAACTGTTTTTT
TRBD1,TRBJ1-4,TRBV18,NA,CASSNTRRTGEKLFF,TGTGCCAGCTCAAATACACGCAGGACAGGAGAAAAACTGTTTTTT
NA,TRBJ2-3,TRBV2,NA,CASSELTSTDTQYF,TGTGCCAGCAGTGAATTGACTAGCACAGATACGCAGTATTTT
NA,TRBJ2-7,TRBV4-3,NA,CASSQGRSERYEQYF,TGCGCCAGCAGCCAAGGTCGGAGCGAAAGGTACGAGCAGTACTTC
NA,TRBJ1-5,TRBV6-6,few,CASSSSLGGSNQPQHF,TGTGCCAGCAGTAGTTCTTTGGGAGGGAGCAATCAGCCCCAGCATTTT
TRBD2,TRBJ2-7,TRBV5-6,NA,CASSPPGGGRYEQYF,TGTGCCAGCAGCCCCCCAGGCGGGGGAAGATACGAGCAGTACTTC
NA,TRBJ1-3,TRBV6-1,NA,CASSVQGELSGNTIYF,TGTGCCAGCAGTGTTCAGGGCGAGTTGTCTGGAAACACCATATATTTT
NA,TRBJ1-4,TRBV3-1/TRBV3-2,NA,CASSHPQEKLFF,TGTGCCAGCAGCCACCCCCAAGAAAAACTGTTTTTT
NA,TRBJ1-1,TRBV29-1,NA,CSVVFGNTEAFF,TGCAGCGTTGTATTCGGTAACACTGAAGCTTTCTTT
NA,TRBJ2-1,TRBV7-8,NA,CASSFKTGTHYNEQFF,TGTGCCAGCAGTTTTAAAACCGGGACTCACTACAATGAGCAGTTCTTC
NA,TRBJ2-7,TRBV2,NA,CASREQIYEQYF,TGTGCCAGCAGGGAACAGATTTACGAGCAGTACTTC
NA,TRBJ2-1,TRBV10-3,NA,CATGGVGYNEQFF,TGTGCCACCGGAGGCGTGGGATACAATGAGCAGTTCTTC
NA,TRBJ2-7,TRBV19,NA,CASSQQGALGYEQYF,TGTGCCAGTAGTCAACAGGGAGCCCTTGGCTACGAGCAGTACTTC
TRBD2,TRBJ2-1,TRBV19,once,CASSTSAGVSYNEQFF,TGTGCCAGTAGTACCTCTGCGGGAGTAAGCTACAATGAGCAGTTCTTC
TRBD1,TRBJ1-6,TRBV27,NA,CASSPGTGINSPLHF,TGTGCCAGCAGCCCCGGGACAGGGATTAATTCACCCCTCCACTTT
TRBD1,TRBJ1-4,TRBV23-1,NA,CASSHLPVEGTANEKLFF,TGCGCCAGCAGTCACCTCCCCGTCGAAGGGACAGCTAATGAAAAACTGTTTTTT
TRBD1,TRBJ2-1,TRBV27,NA,CASSSRGTTSYNEQFF,TGTGCCAGCAGTTCCAGGGGGACCACGTCCTACAATGAGCAGTTCTTC
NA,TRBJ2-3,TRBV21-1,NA,CASSPGGFCSTDTQYF,TGTGCCAGCAGCCCAGGGGGATTCTGCAGCACAGATACGCAGTATTTT
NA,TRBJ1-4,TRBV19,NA,CASSAPSGQSLGGLFF,TGTGCCAGTAGTGCCCCTTCTGGACAGTCCCTGGGGGGGCTGTTTTTT
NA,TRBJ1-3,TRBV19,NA,CASSIQVSGNTIYF,TGTGCCAGTAGTATCCAGGTGTCTGGAAACACCATATATTTT
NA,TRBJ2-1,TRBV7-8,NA,CASSLRPPGSPLMEQFF,TGTGCCAGCAGCTTAAGACCCCCAGGGTCTCCTCTAATGGAGCAGTTCTTC
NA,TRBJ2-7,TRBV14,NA,CASSHSFYEQYF,TGTGCCAGCAGCCATAGTTTCTACGAGCAGTACTTC
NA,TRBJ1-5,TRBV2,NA,CASKGTTAGQPQHF,TGTGCCAGCAAAGGGACAACCGCCGGTCAGCCCCAGCATTTT
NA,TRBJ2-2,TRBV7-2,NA,CASSRDSNTGELFF,TGTGCCAGCAGCCGTGACTCTAACACCGGGGAGCTGTTTTTT
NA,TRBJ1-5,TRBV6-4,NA,CASSELQGPNQPQHF,TGTGCCAGCAGTGAGCTACAGGGCCCCAATCAGCCCCAGCATTTT
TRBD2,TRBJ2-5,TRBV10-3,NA,CAISDGAGGGETQYF,TGTGCCATCAGTGATGGGGCGGGAGGAGGAGAGACCCAGTACTTC
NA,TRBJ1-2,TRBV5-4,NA,CASRPPGVYGYTF,TGTGCCAGCAGACCGCCAGGGGTCTATGGCTACACCTTC
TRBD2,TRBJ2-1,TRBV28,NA,CASSLTSGRGSHEQFF,TGTGCCAGCAGTTTAACTAGCGGGAGGGGGAGCCATGAGCAGTTCTTC
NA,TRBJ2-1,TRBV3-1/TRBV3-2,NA,CASSQRGEQFF,TGTGCCAGCAGCCAAAGAGGTGAGCAGTTCTTC
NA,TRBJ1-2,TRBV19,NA,CASSIVEGVVGGYTF,TGTGCCAGTAGTATCGTCGAGGGGGTGGTCGGGGGCTACACCTTC